The T cell receptor (beta chain) under discussion was sequenced for a study of blood T cell repertoires in COVID-19. About the research overall: Donors in the United States, Italy and Spain gave samples during acute or convalescent COVID-19. The analysed material was cDNA or gDNA that came from T cells, B-cell-depleted T cells, or PBMCs.

The CDR3 totals 13 residues. The V and J ends lost 2 bases and 4 bases, in that order; junction bases with no gene match: 1. Germline V gene sequence: CDR1 WSHSY, CDR2 SAAADI. In the authors' workflow: Nucleated cell counts were estimated from reference gene primer amplification. Profiled with immunoSEQ multiplex PCR; TCRdb holds only in-frame clones, not every one. Clone size and the V and J calls come from that table; the DNA yielded D and trimming. This table has approximately 250,000 clones, 83% appearing once. As for this clone: Other DNA sequences in this specimen translate into the identical CDR3.

The sequenced sample consisted of peripheral blood. The receptor was isolated from a woman between 50 and 59 years old with acute or convalescent COVID-19. This sequence joins TRBV10-2 and TRBJ1-1; 7 nucleotides line up with TRBD1. The CDR3 sequence is CASSEQGGTEAFF. The CDR3 DNA sequence: TGCGCCAGCAGTGAGCAGGGGGGCACTGAAGCTTTCTTT.